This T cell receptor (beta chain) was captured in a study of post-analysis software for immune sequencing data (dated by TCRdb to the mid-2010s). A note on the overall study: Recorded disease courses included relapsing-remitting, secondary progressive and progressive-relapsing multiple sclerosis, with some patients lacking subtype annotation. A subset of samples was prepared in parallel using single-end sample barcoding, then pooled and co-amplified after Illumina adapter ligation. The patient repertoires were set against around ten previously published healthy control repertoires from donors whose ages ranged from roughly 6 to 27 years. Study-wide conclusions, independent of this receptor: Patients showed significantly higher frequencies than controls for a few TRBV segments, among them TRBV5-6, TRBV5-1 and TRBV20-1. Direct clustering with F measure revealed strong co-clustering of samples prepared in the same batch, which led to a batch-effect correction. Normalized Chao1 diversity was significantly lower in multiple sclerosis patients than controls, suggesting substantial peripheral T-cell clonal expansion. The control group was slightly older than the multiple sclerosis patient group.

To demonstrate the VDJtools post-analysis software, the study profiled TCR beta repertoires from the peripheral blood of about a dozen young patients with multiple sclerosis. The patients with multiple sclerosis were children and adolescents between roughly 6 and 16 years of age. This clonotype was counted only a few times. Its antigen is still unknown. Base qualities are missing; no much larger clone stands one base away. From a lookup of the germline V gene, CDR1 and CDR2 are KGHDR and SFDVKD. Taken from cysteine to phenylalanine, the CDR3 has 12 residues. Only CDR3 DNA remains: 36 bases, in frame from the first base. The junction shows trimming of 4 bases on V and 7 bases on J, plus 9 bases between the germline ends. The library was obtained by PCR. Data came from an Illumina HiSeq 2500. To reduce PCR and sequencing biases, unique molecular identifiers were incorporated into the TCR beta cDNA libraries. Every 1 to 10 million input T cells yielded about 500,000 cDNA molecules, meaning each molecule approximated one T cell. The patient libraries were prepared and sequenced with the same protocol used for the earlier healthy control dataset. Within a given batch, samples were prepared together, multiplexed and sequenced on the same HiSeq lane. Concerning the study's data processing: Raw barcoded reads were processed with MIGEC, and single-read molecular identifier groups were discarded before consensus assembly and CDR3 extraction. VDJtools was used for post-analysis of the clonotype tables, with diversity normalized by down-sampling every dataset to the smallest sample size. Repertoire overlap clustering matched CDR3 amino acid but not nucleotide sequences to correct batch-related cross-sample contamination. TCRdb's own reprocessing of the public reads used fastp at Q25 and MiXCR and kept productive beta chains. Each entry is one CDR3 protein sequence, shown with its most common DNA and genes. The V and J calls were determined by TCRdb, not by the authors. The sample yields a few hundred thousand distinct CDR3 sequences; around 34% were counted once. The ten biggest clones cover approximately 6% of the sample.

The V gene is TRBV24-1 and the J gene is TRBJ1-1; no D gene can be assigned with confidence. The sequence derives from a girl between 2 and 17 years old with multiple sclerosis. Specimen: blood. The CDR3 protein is CATSERDGEAFF. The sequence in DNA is TGTGCCACCAGTGAAAGAGACGGTGAAGCTTTCTTT.